The rows below give T cell receptor beta chains drawn from one sample of a study of T cell responses to AZD1222 COVID-19 vaccine. The method was immunoSEQ multiplex PCR; TCRdb's version includes in-frame clones alone and lacks a portion of them. The repertoire includes 110,000 or so clones, around 88% of them detected once, and approximately 6.5% sits in the top ten. The sequencing used peripheral blood, collected 28 days after the second AZD1222 dose. These TCRs come from an adult who received the AZD1222 COVID-19 vaccine. CDR3s include the opening cysteine and the closing phenylalanine or tryptophan. Each record gives: V gene, J gene, clone size, D gene, CDR3 protein, CDR3 DNA. A D gene is named only where the DNA matches it firmly. Size is omitted from some rows. Given values are once, few, many or a class for expanded clones.

v_gene: TRBV21-1
j_gene: TRBJ2-7
abundance: .
d_gene: .
CDR3aa: CASSKAGDDPYEQYF
CDR3nt: TGTGCCAGCAGCAAAGCGGGGGACGATCCCTACGAGCAGTACTTC

v_gene: TRBV13
j_gene: TRBJ2-7
abundance: few
d_gene: .
CDR3aa: CASSWVYEQYF
CDR3nt: TGTGCCAGCAGCTGGGTTTACGAGCAGTACTTC

v_gene: TRBV5-8
j_gene: TRBJ1-6
abundance: .
d_gene: TRBD1
CDR3aa: CASRAQGARRNSPLHF
CDR3nt: TGTGCCAGCAGGGCACAGGGGGCAAGGCGTAATTCACCCCTCCACTTT

v_gene: TRBV4-2
j_gene: TRBJ1-4
abundance: .
d_gene: TRBD1
CDR3aa: CASSPIRATGGATNEKLFF
CDR3nt: TGTGCCAGCAGCCCTATTCGGGCCACAGGGGGCGCGACTAATGAAAAACTGTTTTTT

v_gene: TRBV5-6
j_gene: TRBJ1-4
abundance: .
d_gene: .
CDR3aa: CASSRESFGLFF
CDR3nt: TGTGCCAGCAGCAGGGAGAGTTTTGGGCTGTTTTTT

v_gene: TRBV2
j_gene: TRBJ2-7
abundance: .
d_gene: .
CDR3aa: CASGRNLNIYEQYF
CDR3nt: TGTGCCAGCGGACGGAACCTTAATATCTACGAGCAGTACTTC

v_gene: TRBV5-1
j_gene: TRBJ2-2
abundance: few
d_gene: .
CDR3aa: CATREREAGELFF
CDR3nt: TGCGCCACCAGGGAGCGAGAGGCCGGGGAGCTGTTTTTT

v_gene: TRBV6-5
j_gene: TRBJ2-5
abundance: .
d_gene: .
CDR3aa: CASCISGQETQYF
CDR3nt: TGTGCCAGCTGTATCTCAGGGCAAGAGACCCAGTACTTC

v_gene: TRBV7-8
j_gene: TRBJ2-2
abundance: .
d_gene: TRBD2
CDR3aa: CASSRGLAGVAGELFF
CDR3nt: TGTGCCAGCAGCCGAGGACTAGCGGGAGTGGCCGGGGAGCTGTTTTTT

v_gene: TRBV7-2
j_gene: TRBJ1-1
abundance: .
d_gene: .
CDR3aa: CASAQSGGMGTEAFF
CDR3nt: TGTGCCAGCGCGCAGAGCGGGGGCATGGGCACTGAAGCTTTCTTT

v_gene: TRBV19
j_gene: TRBJ1-2
abundance: few
d_gene: .
CDR3aa: CASIPRTELLNYGYTF
CDR3nt: TGTGCCAGTATCCCCCGGACCGAGCTTCTTAACTATGGCTACACCTTC

v_gene: TRBV5-4
j_gene: TRBJ1-6
abundance: .
d_gene: .
CDR3aa: CASSLGSEAGSPLHF
CDR3nt: TGTGCCAGCAGCTTGGGAAGCGAAGCGGGGTCACCCCTCCACTTT

v_gene: TRBV7-6
j_gene: TRBJ2-7
abundance: .
d_gene: .
CDR3aa: CASSLGGAPAYEQYF
CDR3nt: TGTGCCAGCAGCTTAGGGGGGGCGCCGGCCTACGAGCAGTACTTC

v_gene: TRBV6-5
j_gene: TRBJ2-7
abundance: few
d_gene: TRBD2
CDR3aa: CASSYSWGGFYEQYF
CDR3nt: TGTGCCAGCAGTTACTCGTGGGGGGGATTCTACGAGCAGTACTTC

v_gene: TRBV27
j_gene: TRBJ2-3
abundance: .
d_gene: .
CDR3aa: CASSFDPLGGRPRTDTQYF
CDR3nt: TGTGCCAGCAGTTTCGACCCCCTTGGGGGGAGGCCACGCACAGATACGCAGTATTTT

v_gene: TRBV12-5
j_gene: TRBJ2-7
abundance: .
d_gene: .
CDR3aa: CASGLGYSVTYEQYF
CDR3nt: TGTGCTAGTGGTTTGGGCTACAGTGTCACCTACGAGCAGTACTTC

v_gene: TRBV27
j_gene: TRBJ1-5
abundance: .
d_gene: .
CDR3aa: CASSLSAGEKNQPQHF
CDR3nt: TGTGCCAGCAGTTTATCGGCAGGGGAGAAGAATCAGCCCCAGCATTTT

v_gene: TRBV7-2
j_gene: TRBJ2-3
abundance: .
d_gene: .
CDR3aa: CASIWRGTDTQYF
CDR3nt: TGTGCCAGCATCTGGAGGGGCACAGATACGCAGTATTTT

v_gene: TRBV10-1
j_gene: TRBJ1-4
abundance: once
d_gene: .
CDR3aa: CASSEEGQSSTNEKLFF
CDR3nt: TGCGCCAGCAGTGAGGAAGGACAGTCGTCAACTAATGAAAAACTGTTTTTT

v_gene: TRBV5-1
j_gene: TRBJ2-3
abundance: .
d_gene: .
CDR3aa: CASSEGSDTDTQYF
CDR3nt: TGCGCCAGCAGCGAGGGGTCTGACACAGATACGCAGTATTTT

v_gene: TRBV7-2
j_gene: TRBJ1-5
abundance: .
d_gene: .
CDR3aa: CASSFSPGRYSNQPQHF
CDR3nt: TGTGCCAGCAGCTTTTCACCGGGACGGTATAGCAATCAGCCCCAGCATTTT

v_gene: TRBV24-1
j_gene: TRBJ2-5
abundance: .
d_gene: .
CDR3aa: CATSDSGETQYF
CDR3nt: TGTGCCACCAGTGATTCGGGAGAGACCCAGTACTTC

v_gene: TRBV6-1
j_gene: TRBJ1-2
abundance: .
d_gene: .
CDR3aa: CASSERGYTF
CDR3nt: TGTGCCAGCAGTGAAAGGGGCTACACCTTC

v_gene: TRBV6-5
j_gene: TRBJ2-3
abundance: .
d_gene: TRBD2
CDR3aa: CASSYSRGGAADTQYF
CDR3nt: TGTGCCAGCAGTTACAGTCGCGGGGGGGCCGCAGATACGCAGTATTTT

v_gene: TRBV19
j_gene: TRBJ1-4
abundance: once
d_gene: .
CDR3aa: CASSPLAVVGEKLFF
CDR3nt: TGTGCCAGTAGTCCTCTCGCCGTAGTGGGGGAAAAACTGTTTTTT

v_gene: TRBV7-2
j_gene: TRBJ1-6
abundance: .
d_gene: .
CDR3aa: CASSLVPGGSYNSPLHF
CDR3nt: TGTGCCAGCAGCTTAGTTCCGGGGGGCTCCTATAATTCACCCCTCCACTTT

v_gene: TRBV3-1/TRBV3-2
j_gene: TRBJ2-1
abundance: .
d_gene: .
CDR3aa: CASSQDLAGYNEQFF
CDR3nt: TGTGCCAGCAGCCAAGATCTGGCTGGCTACAATGAGCAGTTCTTC

v_gene: TRBV29-1
j_gene: TRBJ1-4
abundance: .
d_gene: TRBD1
CDR3aa: CSVVQGGTNEKLFF
CDR3nt: TGCAGCGTTGTACAGGGGGGAACTAATGAAAAACTGTTTTTT

v_gene: TRBV5-4
j_gene: TRBJ1-2
abundance: .
d_gene: TRBD1
CDR3aa: CASSEGQGATFNYGYTF
CDR3nt: TGTGCCAGCAGCGAGGGACAGGGGGCGACTTTCAACTATGGCTACACCTTC